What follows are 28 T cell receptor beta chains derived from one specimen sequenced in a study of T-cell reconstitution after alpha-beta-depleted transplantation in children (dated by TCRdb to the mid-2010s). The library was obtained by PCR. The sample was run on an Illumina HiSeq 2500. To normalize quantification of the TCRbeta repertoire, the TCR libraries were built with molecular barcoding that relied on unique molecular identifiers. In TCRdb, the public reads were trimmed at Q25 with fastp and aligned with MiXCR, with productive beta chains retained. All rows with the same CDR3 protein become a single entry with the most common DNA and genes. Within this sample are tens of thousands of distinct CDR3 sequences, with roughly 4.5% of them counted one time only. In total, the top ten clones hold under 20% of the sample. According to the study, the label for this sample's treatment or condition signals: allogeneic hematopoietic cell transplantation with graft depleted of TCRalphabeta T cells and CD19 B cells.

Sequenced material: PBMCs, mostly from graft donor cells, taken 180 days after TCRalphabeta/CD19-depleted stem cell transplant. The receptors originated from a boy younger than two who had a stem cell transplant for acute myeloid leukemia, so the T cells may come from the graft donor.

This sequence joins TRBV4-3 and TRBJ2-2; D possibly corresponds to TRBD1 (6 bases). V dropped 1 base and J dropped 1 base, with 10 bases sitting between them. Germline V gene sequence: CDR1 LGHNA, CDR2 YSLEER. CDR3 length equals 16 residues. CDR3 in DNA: TGCGCCAGCAGCCAAGCCAGACAGGAGAACACCGGGGAGCTGTTTTTT. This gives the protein CASSQARQENTGELFF.

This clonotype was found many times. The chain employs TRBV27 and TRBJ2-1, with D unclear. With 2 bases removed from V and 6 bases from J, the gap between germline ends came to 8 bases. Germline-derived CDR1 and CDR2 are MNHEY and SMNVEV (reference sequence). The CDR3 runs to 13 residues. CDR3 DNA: TGTGCCAGCAGTTTACGAGGCCCCAATGAGCAGTTCTTC. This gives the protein CASSLRGPNEQFF.

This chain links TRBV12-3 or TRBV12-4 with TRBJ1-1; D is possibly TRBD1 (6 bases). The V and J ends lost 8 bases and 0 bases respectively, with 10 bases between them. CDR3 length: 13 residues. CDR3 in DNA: TGTGCCAGCGTCCAGGGGATGAACACTGAAGCTTTCTTT. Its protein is CASVQGMNTEAFF.

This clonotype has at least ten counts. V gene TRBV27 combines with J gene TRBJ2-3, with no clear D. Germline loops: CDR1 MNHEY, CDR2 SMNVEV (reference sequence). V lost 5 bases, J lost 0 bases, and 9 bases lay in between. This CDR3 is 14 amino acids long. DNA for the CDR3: TGTGCCAGCAGTAAACACCTCAGCACAGATACGCAGTATTTT. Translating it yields CASSKHLSTDTQYF.

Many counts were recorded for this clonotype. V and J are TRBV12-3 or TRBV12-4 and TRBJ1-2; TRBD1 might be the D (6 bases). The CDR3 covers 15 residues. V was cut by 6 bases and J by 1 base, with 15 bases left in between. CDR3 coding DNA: TGTGCCAGCAGCGCCCGGGGGGCGGGTAACTATGGCTACACCTTC. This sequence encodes CASSARGAGNYGYTF.

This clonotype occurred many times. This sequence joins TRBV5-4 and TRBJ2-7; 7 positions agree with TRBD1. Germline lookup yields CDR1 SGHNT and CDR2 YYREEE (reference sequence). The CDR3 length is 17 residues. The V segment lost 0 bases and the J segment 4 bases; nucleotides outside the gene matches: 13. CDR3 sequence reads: CASSLGPPPGTEYEQYF. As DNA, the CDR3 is TGTGCCAGCAGCTTGGGTCCCCCCCCCGGGACAGAATACGAGCAGTACTTC.

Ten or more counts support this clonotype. CDR3 in amino acids: CASSIYRGRGANVLTF. Written as DNA, the CDR3 is TGTGCCAGCAGTATATACAGGGGGCGTGGGGCCAACGTCCTGACTTTC. This chain connects TRBV12-3 or TRBV12-4 to TRBJ2-6; 9 bases are shared with TRBD1. The junction had 5 bases not matched to a gene; V was cut back by 5 bases and J by 3 bases. CDR3 length: 16 residues.

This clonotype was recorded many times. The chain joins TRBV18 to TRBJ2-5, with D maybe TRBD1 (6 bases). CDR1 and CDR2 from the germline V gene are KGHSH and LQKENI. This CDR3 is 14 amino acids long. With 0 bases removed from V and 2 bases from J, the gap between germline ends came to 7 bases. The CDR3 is CASSPPQGQETQYF. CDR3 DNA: TGTGCCAGCTCACCACCTCAGGGGCAAGAGACCCAGTACTTC.

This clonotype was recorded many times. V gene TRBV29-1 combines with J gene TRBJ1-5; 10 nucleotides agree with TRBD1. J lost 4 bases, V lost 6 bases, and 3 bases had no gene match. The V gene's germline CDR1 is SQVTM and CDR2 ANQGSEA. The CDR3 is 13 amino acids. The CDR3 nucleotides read TGCAGCGTGGGGACAGGGGTAAATCAGCCCCAGCATTTT. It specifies CSVGTGVNQPQHF. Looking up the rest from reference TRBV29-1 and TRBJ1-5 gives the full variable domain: SAVISQKPSRDICQRGTSLTIQCQVDSQVTMMFWYRQQPGQSLTLIATANQGSEATYESGFVIDKFPISRPNLTFSTLTVSNMSPEDSSIYLCSVGTGVNQPQHFGDGTRLSIL.

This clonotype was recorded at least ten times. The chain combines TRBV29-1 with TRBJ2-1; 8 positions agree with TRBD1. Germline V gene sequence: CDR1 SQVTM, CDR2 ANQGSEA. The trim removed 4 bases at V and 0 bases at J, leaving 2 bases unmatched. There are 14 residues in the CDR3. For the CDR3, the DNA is TGCAGCGTTGGAGACAGGGGCTCCTACAATGAGCAGTTCTTC. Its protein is CSVGDRGSYNEQFF.

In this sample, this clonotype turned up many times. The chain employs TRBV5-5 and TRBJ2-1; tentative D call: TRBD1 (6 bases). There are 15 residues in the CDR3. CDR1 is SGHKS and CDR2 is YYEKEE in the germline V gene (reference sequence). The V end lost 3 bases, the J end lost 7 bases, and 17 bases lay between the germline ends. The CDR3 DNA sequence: TGTGCCAGCAGCTCCCCGGCACAGGGACATAATGAGCAGTTCTTC. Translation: CASSSPAQGHNEQFF.

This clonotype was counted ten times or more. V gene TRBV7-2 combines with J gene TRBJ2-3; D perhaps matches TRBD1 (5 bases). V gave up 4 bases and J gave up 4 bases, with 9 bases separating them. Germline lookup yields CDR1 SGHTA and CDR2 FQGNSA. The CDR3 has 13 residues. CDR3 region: CASSSRGSDTQYF. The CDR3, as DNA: TGTGCCAGCAGCTCTAGGGGTTCAGATACGCAGTATTTT.

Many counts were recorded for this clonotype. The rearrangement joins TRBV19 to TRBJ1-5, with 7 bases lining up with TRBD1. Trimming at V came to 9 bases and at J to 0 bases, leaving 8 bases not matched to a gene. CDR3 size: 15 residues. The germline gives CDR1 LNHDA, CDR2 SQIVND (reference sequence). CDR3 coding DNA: TGTGCCAGCCGAACAGGGGAGTATAGCAATCAGCCCCAGCATTTT. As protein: CASRTGEYSNQPQHF. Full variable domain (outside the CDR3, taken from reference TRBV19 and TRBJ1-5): DGGITQSPKYLFRKEGQNVTLSCEQNLNHDAMYWYRQDPGQGLRLIYYSQIVNDFQKGDIAEGYSVSREKKESFPLTVTSAQKNPTAFYLCASRTGEYSNQPQHFGDGTRLSIL.

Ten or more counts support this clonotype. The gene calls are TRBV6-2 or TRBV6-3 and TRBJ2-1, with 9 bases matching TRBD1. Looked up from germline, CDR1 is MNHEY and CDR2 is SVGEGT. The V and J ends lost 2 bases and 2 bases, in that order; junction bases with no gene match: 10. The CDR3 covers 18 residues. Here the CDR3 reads CASSYPLTGGMAYNEQFF. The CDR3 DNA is TGTGCCAGCAGTTACCCCCTGACAGGGGGAATGGCCTACAATGAGCAGTTCTTC.

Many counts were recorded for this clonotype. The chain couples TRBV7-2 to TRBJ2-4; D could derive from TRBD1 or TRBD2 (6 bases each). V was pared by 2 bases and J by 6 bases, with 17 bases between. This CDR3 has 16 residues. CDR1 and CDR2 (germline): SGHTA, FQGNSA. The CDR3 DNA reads TGTGCCAGCAGCTTATGGAAATTACGGGGGCGAAACATTCAGTACTTC. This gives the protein CASSLWKLRGRNIQYF. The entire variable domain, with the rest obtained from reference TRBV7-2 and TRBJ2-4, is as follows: GAGVSQSPSNKVTEKGKDVELRCDPISGHTALYWYRQSLGQGLEFLIYFQGNSAPDKSGLPSDRFSAERTGGSVSTLTIQRTQQEDSAVYLCASSLWKLRGRNIQYFGAGTRLSVL.

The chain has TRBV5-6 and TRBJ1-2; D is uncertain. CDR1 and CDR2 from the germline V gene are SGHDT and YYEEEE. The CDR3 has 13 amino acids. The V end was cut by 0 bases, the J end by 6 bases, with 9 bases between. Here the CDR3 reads CASSLGLTNGYTF. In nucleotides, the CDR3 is TGTGCCAGCAGCTTGGGACTAACAAATGGCTACACCTTC.

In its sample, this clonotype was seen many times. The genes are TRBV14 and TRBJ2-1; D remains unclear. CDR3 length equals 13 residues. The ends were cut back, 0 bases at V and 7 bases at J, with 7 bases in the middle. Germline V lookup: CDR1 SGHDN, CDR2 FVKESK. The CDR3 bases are TGTGCCAGCAGCCAAGAGGGAAGGAATGAGCAGTTCTTC. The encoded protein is CASSQEGRNEQFF.

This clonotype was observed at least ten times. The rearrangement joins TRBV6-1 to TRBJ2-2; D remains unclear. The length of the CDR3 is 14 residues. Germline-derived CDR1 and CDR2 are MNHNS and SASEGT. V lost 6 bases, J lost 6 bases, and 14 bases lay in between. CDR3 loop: CASSRPRFAGELFF. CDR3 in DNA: TGTGCCAGCAGCCGACCTAGATTTGCCGGGGAGCTGTTTTTT.

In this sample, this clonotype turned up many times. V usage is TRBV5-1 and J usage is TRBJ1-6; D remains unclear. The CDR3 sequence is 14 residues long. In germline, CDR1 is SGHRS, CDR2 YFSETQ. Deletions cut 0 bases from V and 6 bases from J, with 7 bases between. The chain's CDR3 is CASSLVLGNSPLHF. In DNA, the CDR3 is TGCGCCAGCAGCTTGGTTTTGGGTAATTCACCCCTCCACTTT.

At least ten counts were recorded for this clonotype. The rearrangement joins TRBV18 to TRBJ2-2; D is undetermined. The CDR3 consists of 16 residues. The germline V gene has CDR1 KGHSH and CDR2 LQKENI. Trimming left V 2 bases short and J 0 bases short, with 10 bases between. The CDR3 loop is CASSPRISPNTGELFF. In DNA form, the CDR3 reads TGTGCCAGCTCACCAAGGATCTCCCCGAACACCGGGGAGCTGTTTTTT.

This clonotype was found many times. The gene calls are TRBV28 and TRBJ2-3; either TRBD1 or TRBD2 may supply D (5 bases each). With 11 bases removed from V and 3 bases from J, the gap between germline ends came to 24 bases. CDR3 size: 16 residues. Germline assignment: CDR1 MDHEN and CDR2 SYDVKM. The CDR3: CASVGLAFEGTDTQYF. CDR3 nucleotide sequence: TGTGCCTCAGTCGGGCTAGCTTTCGAGGGGACAGATACGCAGTATTTT.

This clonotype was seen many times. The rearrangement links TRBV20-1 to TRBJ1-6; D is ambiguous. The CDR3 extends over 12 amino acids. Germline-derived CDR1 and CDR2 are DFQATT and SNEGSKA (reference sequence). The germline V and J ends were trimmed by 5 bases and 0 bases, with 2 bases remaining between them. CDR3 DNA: TGCAGTGCTCTCTCCTATAATTCACCCCTCCACTTT. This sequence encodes CSALSYNSPLHF.

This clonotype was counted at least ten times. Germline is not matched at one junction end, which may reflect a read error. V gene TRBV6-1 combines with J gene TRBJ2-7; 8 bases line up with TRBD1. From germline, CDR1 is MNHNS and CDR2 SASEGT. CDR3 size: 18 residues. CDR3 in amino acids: CASSGGAGGFRVTHRSGF. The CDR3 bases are TGTGCCAGCAGTGGCGGGGCAGGGGGCTTCCGAGTAACCCACCGGTCAGGATTC.

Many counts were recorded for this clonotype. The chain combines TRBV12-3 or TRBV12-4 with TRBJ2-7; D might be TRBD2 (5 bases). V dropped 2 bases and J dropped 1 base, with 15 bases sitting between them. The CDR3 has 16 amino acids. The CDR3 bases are TGTGCCAGCAGTTTAACGGGAAGTTCGTTATCCTACGAGCAGTACTTC. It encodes CASSLTGSSLSYEQYF.

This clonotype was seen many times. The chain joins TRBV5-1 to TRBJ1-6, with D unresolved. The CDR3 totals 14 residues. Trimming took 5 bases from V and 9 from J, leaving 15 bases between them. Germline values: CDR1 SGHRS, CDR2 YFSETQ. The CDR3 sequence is CASRVTEKGSPLHF. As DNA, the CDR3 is TGCGCCAGCAGGGTTACGGAAAAGGGTTCACCCCTCCACTTT. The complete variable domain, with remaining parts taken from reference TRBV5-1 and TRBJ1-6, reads KAGVTQTPRYLIKTRGQQVTLSCSPISGHRSVSWYQQTPGQGLQFLFEYFSETQRNKGNFPGRFSGRQFSNSRSEMNVSTLELGDSALYLCASRVTEKGSPLHFGNGTRLTVT.

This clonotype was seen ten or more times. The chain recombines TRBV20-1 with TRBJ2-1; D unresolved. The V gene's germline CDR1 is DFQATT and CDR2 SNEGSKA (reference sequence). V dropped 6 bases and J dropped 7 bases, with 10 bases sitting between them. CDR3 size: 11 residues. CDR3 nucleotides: TGCAGTGCCCGGACCACAAATGAGCAGTTCTTC. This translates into CSARTTNEQFF.

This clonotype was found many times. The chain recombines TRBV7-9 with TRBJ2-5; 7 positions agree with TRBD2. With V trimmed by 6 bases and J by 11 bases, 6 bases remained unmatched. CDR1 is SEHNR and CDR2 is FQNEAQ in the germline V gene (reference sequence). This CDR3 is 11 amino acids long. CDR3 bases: TGTGCCAGCAGTTTCAGCGGGAATCAGTACTTC. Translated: CASSFSGNQYF.

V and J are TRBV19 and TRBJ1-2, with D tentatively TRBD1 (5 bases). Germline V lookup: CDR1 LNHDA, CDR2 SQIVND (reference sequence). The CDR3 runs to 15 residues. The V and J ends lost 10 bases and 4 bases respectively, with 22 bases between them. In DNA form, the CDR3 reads TGTGCCACCTTGGGCCAGACAGTGGGCCTCTATGGCTACACCTTC. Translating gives CATLGQTVGLYGYTF. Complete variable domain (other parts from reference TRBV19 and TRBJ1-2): DGGITQSPKYLFRKEGQNVTLSCEQNLNHDAMYWYRQDPGQGLRLIYYSQIVNDFQKGDIAEGYSVSREKKESFPLTVTSAQKNPTAFYLCATLGQTVGLYGYTFGSGTRLTVV.